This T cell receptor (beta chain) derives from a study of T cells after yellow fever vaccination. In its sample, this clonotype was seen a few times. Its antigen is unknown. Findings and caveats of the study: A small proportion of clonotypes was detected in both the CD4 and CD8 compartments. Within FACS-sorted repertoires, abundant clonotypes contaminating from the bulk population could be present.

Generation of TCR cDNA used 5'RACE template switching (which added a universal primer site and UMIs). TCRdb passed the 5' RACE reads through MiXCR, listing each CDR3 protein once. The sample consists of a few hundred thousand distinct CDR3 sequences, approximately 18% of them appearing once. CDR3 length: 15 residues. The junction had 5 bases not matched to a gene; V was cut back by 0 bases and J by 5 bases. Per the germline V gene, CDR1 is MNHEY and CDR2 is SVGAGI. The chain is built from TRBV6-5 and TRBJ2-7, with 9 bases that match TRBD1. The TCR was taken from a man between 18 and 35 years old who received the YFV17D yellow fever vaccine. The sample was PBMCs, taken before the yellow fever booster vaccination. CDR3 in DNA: TGTGCCAGCAGTTACTCGCCGGGACAGGGTGACGAGCAGTACGTC. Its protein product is CASSYSPGQGDEQYV.